The subject of this entry is one T cell receptor beta chain. Per germline, CDR1 LGHNA and CDR2 YNFKEQ. V was pared by 1 base and J by 6 bases, with 13 bases between. The CDR3 is made up of 15 amino acids. The data were obtained in a study of blood T cell repertoires in COVID-19. Study summary: Collection of acute and convalescent COVID-19 samples took place in the United States, Italy and Spain. The cDNA or gDNA used as material had been derived from T cells, B-cell-depleted T cells, or PBMCs.

How the authors handled the data: Estimates of nucleated cell counts were drawn from the amplification of reference gene primers. The table came from immunoSEQ multiplex PCR; TCRdb's copy has only in-frame clones and leaves some out. V and J calls and clone size are as listed in that table; D and trimming were resolved from the DNA. This table holds approximately 270,000 clones, about 85% found once. The clonotype was recovered from a man between 18 and 35 years old with active or convalescent COVID-19. The gene calls are TRBV4-2 and TRBJ2-1; D ambiguous. Sequenced: peripheral blood. The CDR3 region has the DNA TGTGCCAGCAGCCAAGTAGGCCCGTTAGCCAATGAGCAGTTCTTC. Amino acid sequence: CASSQVGPLANEQFF.